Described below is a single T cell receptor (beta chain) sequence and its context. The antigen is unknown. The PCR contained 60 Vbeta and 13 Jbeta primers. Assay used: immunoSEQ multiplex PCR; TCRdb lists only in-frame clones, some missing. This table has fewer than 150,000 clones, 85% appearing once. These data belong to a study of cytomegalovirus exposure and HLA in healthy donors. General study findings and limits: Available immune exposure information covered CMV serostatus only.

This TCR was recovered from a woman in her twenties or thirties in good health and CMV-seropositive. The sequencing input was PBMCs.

The CDR3 spells CASSFVRGPTEAFF. The CDR3 DNA is TGTGCCAGCAGTTTTGTGAGGGGGCCCACTGAAGCTTTCTTT. The V gene is TRBV27, the J gene TRBJ1-1; TRBD1 aligns across 7 bases. CDR3 length equals 14 residues. Germline assignment: CDR1 MNHEY and CDR2 SMNVEV (reference sequence). The junction had 5 bases not matched to a gene; V was cut back by 3 bases and J by 4 bases.